These T cell receptor beta chains were read from a single sample in a study of cytomegalovirus exposure and HLA in healthy donors. Profiling relied on immunoSEQ multiplex PCR, and the TCRdb table lists in-frame clones only, not all of them. The repertoire has some 180,000 clones, about 9% of them found once; the top ten carry 1% to 1.5%. The sample comprised PBMCs. These receptors were obtained from a woman aged 30 to 39 in good health and CMV-seropositive. The CDR3 runs from the conserved cysteine through the conserved F or W. D genes are given only for firm matches. Size is stated for part of the rows, as once, few or many counts, or as a class when the clone is expanded.

d_call,v_call,clone_size,j_call,cdr3_aa,cdr3_nt
TRBD1,TRBV2,.,TRBJ1-2,CASRTGFNYGYTF,TGTGCCAGCAGGACAGGGTTCAACTATGGCTACACCTTC
.,TRBV18,.,TRBJ2-1,CASSPRQGGRYEQFF,TGTGCCAGCTCACCACGGCAGGGAGGAAGGTATGAGCAGTTCTTC
.,TRBV7-2,few,TRBJ2-3,CASSLGFLTRTDTQYF,TGTGCCAGCAGCTTAGGTTTTTTAACACGCACAGATACGCAGTATTTT
.,TRBV18,few,TRBJ1-1,CASSPLESDTEAFF,TGTGCCAGCTCACCATTAGAGTCGGACACTGAAGCTTTCTTT
.,TRBV30,few,TRBJ2-7,CAWSSYSSYEQYF,TGTGCCTGGAGTTCTTACAGCTCCTACGAGCAGTACTTC
.,TRBV6-5,.,TRBJ1-1,CASRLGAERNTEAFF,TGTGCCAGCAGACTCGGAGCAGAGAGGAACACTGAAGCTTTCTTT
.,TRBV7-2,.,TRBJ2-7,CASSFSGGGSYEQYF,TGTGCCAGCAGCTTTTCAGGAGGCGGTTCCTACGAGCAGTACTTC
.,TRBV6-5,.,TRBJ2-2,CASSYALYNTGELFF,TGTGCCAGCAGTTACGCTCTATACAACACCGGGGAGCTGTTTTTT
.,TRBV5-4,.,TRBJ2-3,CASSLAGRGLSDTQYF,TGTGCCAGCAGCTTGGCGGGCCGTGGACTCTCAGATACGCAGTATTTT
TRBD2,TRBV7-2,.,TRBJ2-5,CASSPTSGGYQETQYF,TGTGCCAGCAGCCCTACTAGCGGGGGGTACCAAGAGACCCAGTACTTC
TRBD1,TRBV9,few,TRBJ2-7,CASSVAGTGLHEQYF,TGTGCCAGCAGCGTAGCCGGGACAGGGTTACACGAGCAGTACTTC
TRBD1,TRBV5-1,.,TRBJ2-6,CASMAGQGQTGANVLTF,TGCGCCAGCATGGCGGGACAGGGGCAAACTGGGGCCAACGTCCTGACTTTC
TRBD2,TRBV11-2,.,TRBJ2-2,CASSSQSGANTGELFF,TGTGCCAGCAGCTCCCAAAGCGGGGCGAACACCGGGGAGCTGTTTTTT
.,TRBV11-2,few,TRBJ2-3,CASSSLADTQYF,TGTGCCAGCAGCTCCTTAGCAGATACGCAGTATTTT
TRBD1,TRBV10-1,.,TRBJ2-1,CASSGGQGYHEQFF,TGCGCCAGCAGTGGGGGACAGGGGTACCACGAGCAGTTCTTC
TRBD1,TRBV30,few,TRBJ1-1,CACRTGNEAFF,TGTGCCTGCCGGACAGGCAATGAAGCTTTCTTT
.,TRBV11-2,.,TRBJ1-3,CASSPLGREAIYF,TGTGCCAGCAGCCCCCTGGGCAGGGAGGCCATATATTTT
.,TRBV19,.,TRBJ1-1,CASTQHRASALNTEAFF,TGTGCCAGTACCCAACACAGGGCGAGCGCATTGAACACTGAAGCTTTCTTT
TRBD1,TRBV11-2,.,TRBJ1-2,CASSVDRAVDF,TGTGCCAGCAGCGTCGACAGGGCGGTTGACTTC
TRBD2,TRBV7-9,.,TRBJ2-7,CASSLGTSGPYEQYF,TGTGCCAGCAGCTTAGGGACTAGCGGTCCCTACGAGCAGTACTTC
TRBD1,TRBV6-5,.,TRBJ1-5,CASSGQGVDQPQHF,TGTGCCAGCAGTGGACAGGGTGTCGATCAGCCCCAGCATTTT
.,TRBV10-2,few,TRBJ2-3,CASSESETPVSTDTQYF,TGCGCCAGCAGTGAGTCCGAGACTCCCGTTAGCACAGATACGCAGTATTTT
TRBD1,TRBV29-1,few,TRBJ2-5,CSLSIPGQGALETQYF,TGCAGCCTATCCATTCCGGGACAGGGGGCGTTAGAGACCCAGTACTTC
TRBD1,TRBV4-1,.,TRBJ2-7,CASSPRQGRVGYEQYF,TGCGCCAGCAGCCCCCGACAGGGAAGGGTTGGGTACGAGCAGTACTTC
TRBD1,TRBV19,.,TRBJ1-2,CASSKGQLNYGYTF,TGTGCCAGTAGTAAGGGACAGCTTAACTATGGCTACACCTTC
TRBD2,TRBV5-1,few,TRBJ2-4,CASSLVVAGAKNIQYF,TGCGCCAGCAGCTTAGTGGTAGCGGGAGCCAAAAACATTCAGTACTTC
.,TRBV5-1,.,TRBJ2-5,CASSLVDQETQYF,TGCGCCAGCAGCTTGGTAGACCAAGAGACCCAGTACTTC
.,TRBV2,.,TRBJ2-7,CASTMTGSEQYF,TGTGCCAGCACGATGACAGGCAGCGAGCAGTACTTC
.,TRBV18,few,TRBJ2-7,CASSPRSRGGIDEQYF,TGTGCCAGCTCACCACGGTCACGGGGAGGTATAGACGAGCAGTACTTC
TRBD1,TRBV5-1,.,TRBJ2-1,CASSLIRGQSNEQFF,TGCGCCAGCAGCTTGATTAGGGGACAGTCGAATGAGCAGTTCTTC
.,TRBV12-5,few,TRBJ2-7,CASGWGAAGVDEQYF,TGTGCTAGTGGTTGGGGCGCGGCAGGGGTGGACGAGCAGTACTTC
TRBD1,TRBV11-2,few,TRBJ2-6,CASSYRGPGASGANVLTF,TGTGCCAGCAGCTACAGGGGTCCAGGAGCTTCTGGGGCCAACGTCCTGACTTTC
TRBD1,TRBV18,few,TRBJ1-2,CASWTGTYGYTF,TGTGCCAGCTGGACAGGGACCTATGGCTACACCTTC
.,TRBV6-5,few,TRBJ2-6,CASETGISGANVLTF,TGTGCCAGCGAAACAGGGATTTCTGGGGCCAACGTCCTGACTTTC
TRBD2,TRBV11-3,few,TRBJ2-3,CASGKGTSGKDTQYF,TGTGCCAGCGGCAAGGGGACTAGCGGGAAGGATACGCAGTATTTT
TRBD1,TRBV7-8,few,TRBJ1-1,CASSSRQGNQGTEAFF,TGTGCCAGCAGCTCTCGACAGGGGAATCAGGGGACTGAAGCTTTCTTT
.,TRBV7-7,.,TRBJ2-1,CASSFGGNYNEQFF,TGTGCCAGCAGCTTTGGCGGGAACTACAATGAGCAGTTCTTC
.,TRBV2,.,TRBJ1-3,CASSPTVSGNTIYF,TGTGCCAGCAGTCCCACGGTCTCTGGAAACACCATATATTTT
TRBD1,TRBV6-5,few,TRBJ1-4,CASRQGLTNEKLFF,TGTGCCAGCCGACAGGGACTGACTAATGAAAAACTGTTTTTT
.,TRBV4-2,.,TRBJ2-7,CASSQDFLSYEQYF,TGTGCCAGCAGCCAAGACTTCCTCTCCTACGAGCAGTACTTC
.,TRBV4-1,.,TRBJ2-2,CASSQDRGPGELFF,TGCGCCAGCAGCCAAGATCGCGGCCCGGGAGAGCTGTTTTTT
.,TRBV11-2,.,TRBJ2-1,CASRSTKAGAYNEQFF,TGTGCCAGCAGATCCACCAAGGCAGGGGCCTACAATGAGCAGTTCTTC
TRBD1,TRBV13,.,TRBJ2-7,CASSLRQGQGVGEQYF,TGTGCCAGCAGCTTAAGGCAGGGACAGGGGGTAGGCGAGCAGTACTTC
.,TRBV11-2,few,TRBJ1-1,CASSLGRGGGGGTEAFF,TGTGCCAGCAGCTTAGGAAGGGGGGGCGGCGGGGGAACTGAAGCTTTCTTT
.,TRBV7-7,.,TRBJ1-3,CASSPSHGNTIYF,TGTGCCAGCAGCCCGAGTCATGGAAACACCATATATTTT
.,TRBV15,.,TRBJ2-7,CATSVLYEQYF,TGTGCCACCAGCGTTTTATACGAGCAGTACTTC
.,TRBV6-6,.,TRBJ2-5,CASIPPGGGETQYF,TGTGCCAGCATTCCCCCCGGGGGAGGAGAGACCCAGTACTTC
TRBD2,TRBV2,few,TRBJ2-3,CASSEGLAGYDTQYF,TGTGCCAGCAGTGAGGGACTAGCGGGATATGATACGCAGTATTTT
.,TRBV7-9,.,TRBJ2-7,CASSADYYEQYF,TGTGCCAGCAGCGCCGACTACTACGAGCAGTACTTC
.,TRBV5-6,.,TRBJ2-5,CASSHGLKETQYF,TGTGCCAGCAGCCACGGACTTAAAGAGACCCAGTACTTC
TRBD2,TRBV4-2,few,TRBJ2-7,CASRRSAGTSGSYEQYF,TGTGCCAGCAGGAGATCGGCCGGGACTAGCGGCTCCTACGAGCAGTACTTC